This passage covers 20 T cell receptor beta chains from one sample sequenced in a study of CD8 T cells in Susac syndrome. Reverse transcription of roughly 0.45 to 1 ug RNA was carried out with random hexamers. TCRdb re-called the immunoSEQ multiplex PCR reads with MiXCR, one entry per CDR3 protein. The sample includes hundreds of thousands of distinct CDR3 sequences, 95% of them seen just once. Input material: CD4+ T cells from PBMCs. These receptors were taken from a human donor with multiple sclerosis.

This chain joins TRBV6-5 and TRBJ2-3; D gene uncertain. V gave up 4 bases and J gave up 8 bases, with 10 bases separating them. The CDR3 has 12 residues. Germline CDR1 reads MNHEY; CDR2 reads SVGAGI. Here the CDR3 DNA reads TGTGCCAGCAGTTTTCCGGGTGGTACGCAGTATTTT. This sequence encodes CASSFPGGTQYF.

The J gene is TRBJ1-2, the V gene TRBV12-3 or TRBV12-4, with D possibly TRBD1 on 5 matching bases. The CDR3 has 13 amino acids. With 3 bases removed from V and 7 bases from J, the gap between germline ends came to 12 bases. CDR3 loop: CASSFGRVGGYTF. The CDR3 nucleotides are TGTGCCAGCAGTTTCGGCAGGGTGGGTGGCTACACCTTC.

The J gene is TRBJ2-4, the V gene TRBV30; the D gene is possibly TRBD2 (5 bases). CDR1 is GTSNPN and CDR2 is SVGIG in the germline V gene (reference sequence). The V and J ends lost 3 bases and 0 bases respectively, with 12 bases between them. The CDR3 has 15 amino acids. The CDR3 DNA follows: TGTGCCTGGAGCGGGGTCAAGGTAGCCAAAAACATTCAGTACTTC. As protein: CAWSGVKVAKNIQYF.

This clonotype was found a few times. This rearrangement joins TRBV5-6 to TRBJ2-3; TRBD2 agrees at 7 bases. V gave up 2 bases and J gave up 4 bases; unmatched junction bases: 1. The germline gives CDR1 SGHDT, CDR2 YYEEEE. CDR3 size: 13 residues. The CDR3 spells CASSLAGPDTQYF. CDR3 bases: TGTGCCAGCAGCTTAGCGGGACCAGATACGCAGTATTTT.

This sequence joins TRBV3-1 and TRBJ2-7; TRBD1 matches 9 bases. V was pared by 7 bases and J by 1 base, with 8 bases of the junction left unmatched. The V gene's germline CDR1 is LGHDT and CDR2 YNNKEL (reference sequence). The length of the CDR3 is 15 residues. CDR3 protein: CASTRGQGPSYEQYV. The CDR3 DNA reads as TGTGCCAGCACCCGAGGACAGGGGCCATCCTACGAGCAGTACGTC.

The V and J genes are TRBV12-3 or TRBV12-4 and TRBJ1-1; 9 positions match TRBD1. With V trimmed by 8 bases and J by 5 bases, 9 bases remained unmatched. There are 14 residues in the CDR3. CDR3 coding DNA: TGTGCCAGCGGCCCCCCGGGACAGGGAACTGAAGCTTTCTTT. As protein: CASGPPGQGTEAFF.

The genes are TRBV20-1 and TRBJ2-3, with 8 bases aligning to TRBD2. V shed 5 bases and J 8 bases; nucleotides not matched to a gene: 15. The CDR3 covers 15 residues. Germline lookup yields CDR1 DFQATT and CDR2 SNEGSKA (reference sequence). CDR3 nucleotide sequence: TGCAGTGCTCCCTTCGGGGGGGTCCCCCAGGGTACGCAGTATTTT. Its protein product is CSAPFGGVPQGTQYF.

The J gene is TRBJ2-6, the V gene TRBV27; D is unresolved. In germline, CDR1 is MNHEY, CDR2 SMNVEV (reference sequence). Between the trimmed V and J ends, which lost 5 bases and 3 bases, there was a span of 11 bases. The CDR3 totals 15 residues. The CDR3 DNA follows: TGTGCCAGCAGTCCGACTTTAAGTGGGGCCAACGTCCTGACTTTC. It translates to CASSPTLSGANVLTF.

The chain joins TRBV5-6 to TRBJ2-3; TRBD1 is a possible D gene (5 bases). Trimming removed 4 bases from V and 0 bases from J, with 15 bases in between. Germline V gene lookup returns CDR1 SGHDT and CDR2 YYEEEE. This CDR3 has 16 amino acids. The CDR3 nucleotides are TGTGCCAGCAGCGGGAACACAGGAATTAGCACAGATACGCAGTATTTT. This codes for CASSGNTGISTDTQYF.

V gene TRBV10-3 combines with J gene TRBJ2-5; 8 nucleotides align to TRBD2. J lost 1 base, V lost 8 bases, and 9 bases had no gene match. Germline V gene data show CDR1 as ENHRY and CDR2 as SYGVKD. The CDR3 is made up of 15 amino acids. The CDR3 DNA reads as TGTGCCATCGCGGCGAGCGGGGGCTCCCAAGAGACCCAGTACTTC. It encodes CAIAASGGSQETQYF.

The chain uses TRBV6-1 and TRBJ2-7; D is possibly TRBD1 (6 bases). The CDR3 runs 13 residues. V was shortened by 6 bases and J by 6 bases, with 15 bases between the two germline ends. Germline lookup yields CDR1 MNHNS and CDR2 SASEGT. The CDR3 sequence: CASRLKGESEQYV. The CDR3, as DNA: TGTGCCAGCAGGCTGAAGGGGGAAAGCGAGCAGTACGTC.

V and J are TRBV29-1 and TRBJ2-1, with TRBD2 matching over 13 bases. Germline V gene data show CDR1 as SQVTM and CDR2 as ANQGSEA. The V and J ends lost 6 bases and 0 bases, in that order; junction bases with no gene match: 8. The CDR3 length is 17 residues. CDR3 amino acids: CSVTGTSGASSYNEQFF. The CDR3 DNA follows: TGCAGCGTCACCGGGACTAGCGGGGCGAGCTCCTACAATGAGCAGTTCTTC.

The rearrangement uses TRBV3-1 and TRBJ2-7; D is perhaps TRBD1 (6 bases). The ends were cut back, 1 base at V and 3 bases at J, with 13 bases in the middle. CDR3 length equals 15 residues. The germline CDR1 and CDR2 sequences are LGHDT and YNNKEL (reference sequence). The CDR3: CASSQVGGRSYEQYF. CDR3 bases: TGTGCCAGCAGCCAAGTAGGGGGTCGGAGCTACGAGCAGTACTTC.

The chain recombines TRBV29-1 with TRBJ2-7; TRBD2 matches 11 bases. The CDR3 extends over 11 amino acids. The V and J ends lost 6 bases and 8 bases, in that order; junction bases with no gene match: 3. Per the germline V gene, CDR1 is SQVTM and CDR2 is ANQGSEA. CDR3 region: CSVSSGGKQYV. CDR3 coding DNA: TGCAGCGTCTCTAGCGGGGGGAAGCAGTACGTC.

This clonotype turned up a few times. The CDR3 reads CSARLGGYGYTF. In DNA form, the CDR3 reads TGCAGTGCTAGGTTGGGGGGTTATGGCTACACCTTC. The chain employs TRBV20-1 and TRBJ1-2; a possible D gene is TRBD1 (5 bases). CDR3 length: 12 residues. Between the trimmed V and J ends, which lost 3 bases and 5 bases, there was a span of 10 bases. CDR1 is DFQATT and CDR2 is SNEGSKA in the germline V gene (reference sequence).

This chain uses TRBV3-1 with TRBJ2-3; D is ambiguous. The CDR3 length is 12 residues. V dropped 3 bases and J dropped 7 bases, with 8 bases sitting between them. Germline CDR1 LGHDT, CDR2 YNNKEL (reference sequence). CDR3 DNA sequence: TGTGCCAGCAGCCATGAGACAAATACGCAGTATTTT. This gives the protein CASSHETNTQYF.

This chain uses TRBV30 with TRBJ1-2; D may be TRBD1 (6 bases). Trimming pared 2 bases from V and 8 bases from J, leaving 12 bases between. The CDR3 is made up of 12 amino acids. In germline, CDR1 is GTSNPN, CDR2 SVGIG (reference sequence). The CDR3 region is CAWSSDSYGYTF. DNA of the CDR3: TGTGCCTGGAGTTCGGACAGCTACGGCTACACCTTC.

The CDR3 loop is CSPKDRENYGYTF. DNA for the CDR3: TGCAGTCCCAAGGACAGAGAAAACTATGGCTACACCTTC. J is TRBJ1-2 and V is TRBV20-1; tentatively, D is TRBD1 (6 bases). The germline gives CDR1 DFQATT, CDR2 SNEGSKA (reference sequence). The CDR3 sequence is 13 residues long. V shed 8 bases and J shed 2 bases, with 15 bases lying between them.

The V call is TRBV5-4, the J call TRBJ1-1; D is uncertain. Germline CDR1 and CDR2: SGHNT and YYREEE (reference sequence). The CDR3 covers 14 residues. V was pared by 2 bases and J by 0 bases, with 8 bases between. DNA of the CDR3: TGTGCCAGCAGCTTTGTCAGGATGAACACTGAAGCTTTCTTT. Translation gives CASSFVRMNTEAFF.

This chain uses TRBV29-1 with TRBJ1-2, with TRBD1 as a possible D gene (5 bases). V was cut by 7 bases and J by 7 bases, with 16 bases left in between. The CDR3 is 12 residues long. Germline-derived CDR1 and CDR2 are SQVTM and ANQGSEA. Here the CDR3 DNA reads TGCAGCGCCAGCCCAGAAGGGGCTGGCTACACCTTC. Translation: CSASPEGAGYTF.